These 30 T cell receptor beta chains were sequenced from one sample in a study of graft-versus-host responses after intestinal transplantation. Using immunoSEQ multiplex PCR, the repertoire was profiled, and TCRdb retains in-frame clones only, with some absent. The data show 30,000 to 50,000 clones, 90% to 95% seen once. These receptors lack a known antigen. The source was unstimulated CD8+ T cells sorted from spleen or lymph node cells, collected before transplant. These receptors were taken from a human donor who was the organ donor for an intestinal transplant.

The chain is built from TRBV6-5 and TRBJ2-7; D remains unclear. In germline, CDR1 is MNHEY, CDR2 SVGAGI. The CDR3 has 12 amino acids. The ends were cut back, 2 bases at V and 4 bases at J, with 6 bases in the middle. The CDR3 sequence: CASSYLVYEQYF. CDR3 nucleotide sequence: TGTGCCAGCAGTTACCTAGTTTACGAGCAGTACTTC.

The chain links TRBV6-4 to TRBJ1-1, with 9 bases aligning to TRBD1. The CDR3 is 18 residues long. Germline V gene sequence: CDR1 MRHNA, CDR2 SNTAGT. V gave up 2 bases and J gave up 3 bases; unmatched junction bases: 13. The CDR3 region is CASSDEEQTGGGDTEAFF. For the CDR3, the DNA is TGTGCCAGCAGTGACGAAGAACAGACAGGGGGAGGGGACACTGAAGCTTTCTTT.

This chain connects TRBV30 to TRBJ2-3, with D possibly being TRBD2 (5 bases). The germline gives CDR1 GTSNPN, CDR2 SVGIG (reference sequence). This CDR3 spans 16 amino acids. Between the trimmed V and J ends, which lost 3 bases and 0 bases, there was a span of 16 bases. CDR3 nucleotides: TGTGCCTGGAGCAACGGGGTATCCACTAGCACAGATACGCAGTATTTT. Protein product: CAWSNGVSTSTDTQYF. Full variable domain (remainder filled in from reference TRBV30 and TRBJ2-3): SQTIHQWPATLVQPVGSPLSLECTVEGTSNPNLYWYRQAAGRGLQLLFYSVGIGQISSEVPQNLSASRPQDRQFILSSKKLLLSDSGFYLCAWSNGVSTSTDTQYFGPGTRLTVL.

The chain joins TRBV27 to TRBJ2-1; 9 bases match TRBD2. The V and J ends lost 2 bases and 2 bases, in that order; junction bases with no gene match: 4. CDR1 and CDR2 from the germline V gene are MNHEY and SMNVEV (reference sequence). CDR3 length equals 16 residues. CDR3 nucleotide sequence: TGTGCCAGCAGTTTAATTGGCGGGGGGGCCTACAATGAGCAGTTCTTC. This gives the protein CASSLIGGGAYNEQFF.

This sequence joins TRBV4-1 and TRBJ2-1, with 8 bases that match TRBD2. The CDR3 extends over 14 amino acids. In germline, CDR1 is MGHRA, CDR2 YSYEKL. J was trimmed by 5 bases and V by 3 bases; bases with no gene match: 3. As DNA, the CDR3 is TGCGCCAGCAGCCACAGCGGGGGCAACAATGAGCAGTTCTTC. Amino acid sequence: CASSHSGGNNEQFF.

This chain joins TRBV5-8 and TRBJ2-7; unclear D gene. The V end was cut by 9 bases, the J end by 1 base, with 14 bases between. The CDR3 runs to 13 residues. Germline loops: CDR1 SGHTS, CDR2 YDEGEE. The CDR3 DNA is TGTGCCACCGCACTCAGGTCATCCTACGAGCAGTACTTC. This codes for CATALRSSYEQYF. The full variable domain, with the rest looked up from reference TRBV5-8 and TRBJ2-7, is EAGVTQSPTHLIKTRGQQATLRCSPISGHTSVYWYQQALGLGLQFLLWYDEGEERNRGNFPPRFSGRQFPNYSSELNVNALELEDSALYLCATALRSSYEQYFGPGTRLTVT.

The chain employs TRBV7-2 and TRBJ1-5; TRBD1 aligns across 8 bases. With V trimmed by 5 bases and J by 4 bases, 4 bases remained unmatched. The CDR3 length is 14 residues. Germline CDR1 SGHTA, CDR2 FQGNSA. The CDR3 DNA reads TGTGCCAGCAGCACGACAGGGGTTAATCAGCCCCAGCATTTT. It specifies CASSTTGVNQPQHF.

The count of this clone is one. The rearrangement joins TRBV27 to TRBJ2-3, with 9 bases matching TRBD2. This CDR3 comprises 19 residues. Germline V CDR1 and CDR2: MNHEY, SMNVEV (reference sequence). V gave up 2 bases and J gave up 0 bases; unmatched junction bases: 12. The CDR3 bases are TGTGCCAGCAGTTTAGTCGGCGGGGGGGCGGCTATAAGCACAGATACGCAGTATTTT. It is translated as CASSLVGGGAAISTDTQYF.

V usage is TRBV19 and J usage is TRBJ1-1; D unresolved. The CDR3 runs 12 residues. CDR1 and CDR2 (germline): LNHDA, SQIVND (reference sequence). V lost 3 bases to trimming and J lost 4 bases, with 6 bases between them. CDR3 nucleotides: TGTGCCAGTAGTATCCCGGGCACTGAAGCTTTCTTT. Translated, it gives CASSIPGTEAFF. Full variable domain (rest looked up from reference TRBV19 and TRBJ1-1): DGGITQSPKYLFRKEGQNVTLSCEQNLNHDAMYWYRQDPGQGLRLIYYSQIVNDFQKGDIAEGYSVSREKKESFPLTVTSAQKNPTAFYLCASSIPGTEAFFGQGTRLTVV.

The V gene is TRBV27, the J gene TRBJ2-5; tentative D call: TRBD1 (6 bases). Deletions cut 0 bases from V and 5 bases from J, with 13 bases between. Germline V CDR1 and CDR2: MNHEY, SMNVEV (reference sequence). CDR3 length: 15 amino acids. The CDR3 is CASSLSGLGAETQYF. CDR3 bases: TGTGCCAGCAGTTTATCGGGTCTGGGGGCCGAGACCCAGTACTTC.

The chain links TRBV7-9 to TRBJ2-3; D could derive from TRBD1 or TRBD2 (5 bases each). Germline lookup yields CDR1 SEHNR and CDR2 FQNEAQ (reference sequence). The CDR3 totals 14 residues. V dropped 1 base and J dropped 4 bases, with 9 bases sitting between them. The CDR3 reads CASSLERGSDTQYF. The CDR3 DNA is TGTGCCAGCAGCTTAGAGAGGGGCTCAGATACGCAGTATTTT.

The chain couples TRBV7-9 to TRBJ2-1; D call uncertain. Trimming took 3 bases from V and 1 from J, leaving 13 bases between them. Germline CDR1 and CDR2: SEHNR and FQNEAQ (reference sequence). The CDR3 contains 16 residues. In DNA, the CDR3 is TGTGCCAGCAGCTTGAATGGCGTTAGATCCTACAATGAGCAGTTCTTC. Translated: CASSLNGVRSYNEQFF.

Only one count was recorded for this clone. The gene calls are TRBV6-5 and TRBJ2-7; D is unclear. V lost 0 bases and J 8 bases, leaving 5 bases between the germline ends. Germline loops: CDR1 MNHEY, CDR2 SVGAGI. The CDR3 has 11 amino acids. The CDR3 DNA follows: TGTGCCAGCAGTTACTCCAAACAGCAGTACTTC. Amino acids: CASSYSKQQYF.

This chain links TRBV12-1 with TRBJ1-3. TRBV12-1 is a listed pseudogene. The CDR3 sequence is 18 residues long. The CDR3 region has the DNA TGTGCCAGCAGACGAATCGGCCGGGGGAAATCCTCTGGAAACACCATATATTTT. Translating gives CASRRIGRGKSSGNTIYF.

This chain connects TRBV5-8 to TRBJ2-5, with 7 bases lining up with TRBD2. Germline V gene lookup returns CDR1 SGHTS and CDR2 YDEGEE. V trimming: 4 bases; J trimming: 4 bases; junction bases outside the gene matches: 13. The CDR3 is 16 residues long. The CDR3 DNA is TGTGCCAGCAGCGGCCCCCCGAGAGTAGCGGGAGAGACCCAGTACTTC. It translates to CASSGPPRVAGETQYF.

The chain combines TRBV6-5 with TRBJ2-2, with D possibly TRBD2 on 5 matching bases. V lost 6 bases and J 0 bases, leaving 5 bases between the germline ends. This CDR3 region has 13 residues. Germline V gene lookup returns CDR1 MNHEY and CDR2 SVGAGI. The CDR3 loop is CASSGTNTGELFF. The CDR3 DNA follows: TGTGCCAGCAGCGGGACGAACACCGGGGAGCTGTTTTTT.

This sequence joins TRBV27 and TRBJ2-6, with D unresolved. This CDR3 has 13 amino acids. Trimming took 8 bases from V and 4 from J, leaving 9 bases between them. The germline V gene encodes CDR1 MNHEY and CDR2 SMNVEV (reference sequence). The CDR3 is CASGLLGANVLTF. The CDR3 nucleotides read TGTGCCAGCGGGTTGTTGGGGGCCAACGTCCTGACTTTC.

V usage is TRBV6-5 and J usage is TRBJ2-7, with 9 bases identical to TRBD1. Germline CDR1 and CDR2: MNHEY and SVGAGI. CDR3 size: 13 residues. V lost 5 bases and J lost 6; bases outside the gene matches: 5. The CDR3 sequence is CASSRGTGIEQYF. CDR3 coding DNA: TGTGCCAGCAGTCGCGGGACAGGGATCGAGCAGTACTTC.

This sequence joins TRBV2 and TRBJ1-1; D gene ambiguous. The CDR3 runs 13 residues. Trimming pared 7 bases from V and 6 bases from J, leaving 15 bases between. Germline V lookup: CDR1 SNHLY, CDR2 FYNNEI. CDR3 amino acids: CASNSPTSPEAFF. The DNA of the CDR3 is TGTGCCAGCAACAGCCCCACATCCCCTGAAGCTTTCTTT. Together with reference TRBV2 and TRBJ1-1, the CDR3 gives the full variable domain: EPEVTQTPSHQVTQMGQEVILRCVPISNHLYFYWYRQILGQKVEFLVSFYNNEISEKSEIFDDQFSVERPDGSNFTLKIRSTKLEDSAMYFCASNSPTSPEAFFGQGTRLTVV.

This sequence joins TRBV5-1 and TRBJ2-7; D unresolved. V gave up 4 bases and J gave up 0 bases, with 8 bases separating them. Germline assignment: CDR1 SGHRS and CDR2 YFSETQ. This CDR3 is 13 amino acids long. CDR3 residues: CASSQDSSYEQYF. The CDR3 bases are TGCGCCAGCAGCCAAGATAGCTCCTACGAGCAGTACTTC.

This sequence joins TRBV11-3 and TRBJ2-5, with 11 positions matching TRBD2. V lost 6 bases and J lost 3; bases outside the gene matches: 0. The length of the CDR3 is 13 residues. CDR1 is SGHNT and CDR2 is YENEEA in the germline V gene. As DNA, the CDR3 is TGTGCCAGCAGGACTAGCGGGGAAGAGACCCAGTACTTC. It specifies CASRTSGEETQYF.

V gene TRBV7-9 combines with J gene TRBJ2-7; D is unclear. Germline V gene lookup returns CDR1 SEHNR and CDR2 FQNEAQ (reference sequence). The CDR3 runs to 12 residues. V lost 1 base and J lost 6, with 7 bases in between. The CDR3, as DNA: TGTGCCAGCAGCTTAGTGGGCCCCGAGCAGTACTTC. This sequence encodes CASSLVGPEQYF.

The V and J genes are TRBV4-3 and TRBJ2-7, with a possible D match to TRBD2 (5 bases). Trimming stripped 2 bases from V and 0 bases from J, with 11 bases between. The germline gives CDR1 LGHNA, CDR2 YSLEER. The CDR3 length is 15 residues. CDR3 sequence reads: CASSQFRGSSYEQYF. For the CDR3, the DNA is TGCGCCAGCAGCCAATTTCGAGGGAGCTCCTACGAGCAGTACTTC.

This sequence joins TRBV12-2 and TRBJ2-3; the table names TRBD1, a call not compared with the DNA. TRBV12-2 is given as a pseudogene. This CDR3 is built from 11 residues. For the CDR3, the DNA is TGTGCAAGTCGCCCAATAGATACGCAGTATTTT. Its protein is CASRPIDTQYF.

This chain links TRBV13 with TRBJ2-3, with TRBD1 as a possible D gene (7 bases). Looked up from germline, CDR1 is PRHDT and CDR2 is FYEKMQ (reference sequence). V lost 4 bases and J lost 0, with 14 bases in between. CDR3 length: 16 residues. CDR3 sequence: CASSSQGTASTDTQYF. The CDR3, as DNA: TGTGCCAGCAGCTCACAGGGGACTGCTAGCACAGATACGCAGTATTTT.

The V and J genes are TRBV5-1 and TRBJ2-1; a weak D match, TRBD2 (5 bases). The CDR3 extends over 14 amino acids. V gave up 2 bases and J gave up 7 bases, with 13 bases separating them. The germline V gene encodes CDR1 SGHRS and CDR2 YFSETQ. The CDR3 spells CASSFEGMGNEQFF. The DNA of the CDR3 is TGCGCCAGCAGCTTTGAGGGTATGGGTAATGAGCAGTTCTTC.

The chain joins TRBV18 to TRBJ2-2; no reliable D call. Germline CDR1 reads KGHSH; CDR2 reads LQKENI. The CDR3 totals 13 residues. Trimming cost V 1 base and J 10 bases, with 10 bases left between them. For the CDR3, the DNA is TGTGCCAGCTCACCACGTGGGGTGGAGGAGCTGTTTTTT. Translated: CASSPRGVEELFF.

The chain employs TRBV5-4 and TRBJ2-1; TRBD1 might be the D (6 bases). CDR1 and CDR2 (germline): SGHNT, YYREEE (reference sequence). The CDR3 consists of 16 residues. Deletions cut 1 base from V and 6 bases from J, with 17 bases between. CDR3 coding DNA: TGTGCCAGCAGCTTGCAGGCAGGGGCGCCTACCAATGAGCAGTTCTTC. This sequence encodes CASSLQAGAPTNEQFF.

The chain uses TRBV27 and TRBJ1-2; no clear D gene. The CDR3 covers 15 residues. The germline V and J ends were trimmed by 3 bases and 6 bases, with 17 bases remaining between them. Germline CDR1 is MNHEY and CDR2 is SMNVEV (reference sequence). The CDR3 DNA is TGTGCCAGCAGTTTTCCAGGTCTAGGGCGGGATGGCTACACCTTC. It is translated as CASSFPGLGRDGYTF.

The chain combines TRBV28 with TRBJ2-7, with 10 bases that match TRBD1. Germline CDR1 is MDHEN and CDR2 is SYDVKM. The CDR3 extends over 14 amino acids. Germline trimming cut 7 bases from V and 4 bases from J; bases unmatched to any gene: 7. In nucleotides, the CDR3 is TGTGCCAGCATCCGGGACAGGGGCCCTTACGAGCAGTACTTC. It specifies CASIRDRGPYEQYF.